The 10 T cell receptor beta chains presented below share a single source sample, sequenced in a study of cytomegalovirus exposure and HLA in healthy donors (TCRdb year 2017). Receptor amplification or capture employed the immunoSEQ multiplex PCR assay. A mixture of 60 forward primers for TCR Vbeta segments and 13 reverse primers for TCR Jbeta segments was used in the multiplex PCR. TCRdb's version of the immuneACCESS table is confined to in-frame rearrangements and falls short of the full clone set. An unresolved V gene accounts for under half of the shortfall where checked; the remainder is of unknown origin. This sample is represented by 150,000 to 200,000 clones; roughly 80% of them were singletons. The ten largest clones add up to about 1.5% of the sample. Sequencing input: PBMCs. Receptor source: a man between 50 and 59 years old in good health and CMV-seropositive.

V is TRBV7-8 and J is TRBJ2-3, with 8 nucleotides matching TRBD2. V lost 4 bases to trimming and J lost 9 bases; unmatched junction nucleotides: 9. The CDR3 totals 14 residues. Germline CDR1 and CDR2: SGHVS and FQNEAQ. CDR3 residues: CASSSQVGGATQYF. The CDR3 DNA follows: TGTGCCAGCAGCTCACAGGTCGGGGGGGCCACGCAGTATTTT.

The chain recombines TRBV4-2 with TRBJ2-1; TRBD1 agrees at 8 bases. The CDR3 spans 15 residues. Trimming took 4 bases from V and 10 from J; bases not matched to a gene: 12. Germline V gene lookup returns CDR1 LGHNA and CDR2 YNFKEQ. The CDR3 coding sequence is TGTGCCAGCAGCCTAGGGACAGGTCCAAGTCGGGAGCAGTTCTTC. It is translated as CASSLGTGPSREQFF.

The chain employs TRBV4-1 and TRBJ2-1, with TRBD2 matching 10 bases. Germline values: CDR1 MGHRA, CDR2 YSYEKL. V lost 4 bases to trimming and J lost 4 bases; unmatched junction nucleotides: 10. CDR3 length equals 17 residues. CDR3 DNA: TGCGCCAGCAGCCCGTCTTCTAGCGGGGGATCTTACAATGAGCAGTTCTTC. It encodes CASSPSSSGGSYNEQFF.

Here the CDR3 DNA reads TGTGCCAGCAGTTACGACAGGGTCTACGAGCAGTACTTC. Its translation is CASSYDRVYEQYF. This sequence joins TRBV6-5 and TRBJ2-7; 7 bases map to TRBD1. Germline V gene lookup returns CDR1 MNHEY and CDR2 SVGAGI. V lost 2 bases, J lost 3 bases, and 1 base stayed unmatched. The CDR3 runs 13 residues.

This chain links TRBV5-4 with TRBJ1-3; D might be TRBD1 (5 bases). Germline lookup yields CDR1 SGHNT and CDR2 YYREEE (reference sequence). With 1 base removed from V and 0 bases from J, the gap between germline ends came to 5 bases. CDR3 length equals 14 residues. This CDR3 is CASSLQGSGNTIYF. As DNA, the CDR3 is TGTGCCAGCAGCTTGCAGGGCTCTGGAAACACCATATATTTT.

The chain is built from TRBV15 and TRBJ2-1; 8 bases line up with TRBD2. The J segment lost 0 bases and the V segment lost 0 bases, leaving 10 bases of the junction unmatched. The V gene's germline CDR1 is LNHNV and CDR2 YYDKDF (reference sequence). The CDR3 contains 19 residues. CDR3: CATSRDRVSGTNSYNEQFF. CDR3 nucleotides: TGTGCCACCAGCAGAGATCGGGTTAGCGGGACCAACTCCTACAATGAGCAGTTCTTC.

The chain couples TRBV5-1 to TRBJ2-7; D possibly corresponds to TRBD2 (7 bases). The length of the CDR3 is 17 residues. With 4 bases removed from V and 4 bases from J, the gap between germline ends came to 24 bases. Germline V lookup: CDR1 SGHRS, CDR2 YFSETQ. CDR3 DNA: TGCGCCAGCAGCCCTGAGGGCCCTTTGGGGGGGGCATACGAGCAGTACTTC. Protein sequence: CASSPEGPLGGAYEQYF.

This clone was counted only a few times. V and J are TRBV5-4 and TRBJ1-3; no clear D gene. This CDR3 contains 15 residues. From germline, CDR1 is SGHNT and CDR2 YYREEE (reference sequence). Trimming took 0 bases from V and 0 from J, leaving 7 bases between them. The CDR3 DNA sequence: TGTGCCAGCAGCTTGGATACTAACTCTGGAAACACCATATATTTT. This codes for CASSLDTNSGNTIYF.

The V call is TRBV7-8, the J call TRBJ1-2; TRBD1 agrees at 7 bases. The CDR3 contains 15 residues. Germline V lookup: CDR1 SGHVS, CDR2 FQNEAQ. V was pared by 4 bases and J by 4 bases, with 9 bases of the junction left unmatched. The CDR3, as DNA: TGTGCCAGCAGCTCCAGCCCGCCAGGGGGCTATGGCTACACCTTC. It codes for CASSSSPPGGYGYTF.

This chain uses TRBV19 with TRBJ1-5, with 9 bases fitting TRBD1. Germline V gene sequence: CDR1 LNHDA, CDR2 SQIVND (reference sequence). Losses at the gene ends were 3 bases for V and 10 bases for J; bases not matched to a gene: 4. The CDR3 covers 13 residues. CDR3 nucleotides: TGTGCCAGTAGTATCGAACAGGGGGCACCCCAGCATTTT. Translating it yields CASSIEQGAPQHF.